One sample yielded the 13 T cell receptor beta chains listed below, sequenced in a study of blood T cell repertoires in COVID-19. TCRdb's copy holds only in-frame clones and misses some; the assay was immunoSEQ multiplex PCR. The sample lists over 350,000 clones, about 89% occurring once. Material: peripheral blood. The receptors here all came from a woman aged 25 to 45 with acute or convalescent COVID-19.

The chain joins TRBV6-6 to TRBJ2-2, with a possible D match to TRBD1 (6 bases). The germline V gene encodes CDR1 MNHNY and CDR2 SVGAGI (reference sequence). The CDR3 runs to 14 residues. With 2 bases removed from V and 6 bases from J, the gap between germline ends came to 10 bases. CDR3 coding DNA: TGTGCCAGCAGTTACACAGGGTCTGCCGGGGAGCTGTTTTTT. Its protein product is CASSYTGSAGELFF.

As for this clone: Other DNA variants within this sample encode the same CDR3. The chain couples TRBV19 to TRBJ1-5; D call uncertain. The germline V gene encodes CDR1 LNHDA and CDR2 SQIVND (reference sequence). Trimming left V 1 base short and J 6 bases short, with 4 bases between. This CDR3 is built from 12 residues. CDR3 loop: CASSIGVQPQHF. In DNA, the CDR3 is TGTGCCAGTAGTATAGGAGTTCAGCCCCAGCATTTT.

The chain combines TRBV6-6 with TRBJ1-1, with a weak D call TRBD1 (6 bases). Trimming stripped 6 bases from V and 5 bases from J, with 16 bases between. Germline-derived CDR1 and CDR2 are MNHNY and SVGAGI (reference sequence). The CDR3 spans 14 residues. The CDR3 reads CASSNTGTWTEAFF. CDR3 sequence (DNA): TGTGCCAGCAGCAATACAGGGACGTGGACTGAAGCTTTCTTT.

Written as DNA, the CDR3 is TGTGCCAGCAGTGACGCGAGGGACAGGGGGCTTGGCTACACCTTC. It encodes CASSDARDRGLGYTF. This chain links TRBV6-4 with TRBJ1-2; 12 positions agree with TRBD1. V shed 2 bases and J 7 bases; nucleotides not matched to a gene: 5. The germline V gene encodes CDR1 MRHNA and CDR2 SNTAGT. There are 15 residues in the CDR3.

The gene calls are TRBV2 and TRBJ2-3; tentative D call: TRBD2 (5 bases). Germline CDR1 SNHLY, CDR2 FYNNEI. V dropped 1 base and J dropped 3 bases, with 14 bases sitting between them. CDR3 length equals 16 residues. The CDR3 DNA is TGTGCCAGCAGTGAAGGTTGGGGAGCTACTACAGATACGCAGTATTTT. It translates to CASSEGWGATTDTQYF.

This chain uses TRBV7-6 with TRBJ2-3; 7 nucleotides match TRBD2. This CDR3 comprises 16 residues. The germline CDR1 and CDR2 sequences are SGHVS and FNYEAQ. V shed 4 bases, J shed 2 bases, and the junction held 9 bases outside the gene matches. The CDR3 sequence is CASSSRYGGDTDTQYF. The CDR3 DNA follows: TGTGCCAGCAGCTCTCGCTATGGGGGGGACACAGATACGCAGTATTTT.

DNA for the CDR3: TGTGCCAGCAGCCGGTACAGACAACAGCCCCAGCATTTT. Encoded protein: CASSRYRQQPQHF. The rearrangement uses TRBV6-5 and TRBJ1-5; D gene ambiguous. The length of the CDR3 is 13 residues. Per the germline V gene, CDR1 is MNHEY and CDR2 is SVGAGI. The V and J ends lost 6 bases and 7 bases respectively, with 13 bases between them.

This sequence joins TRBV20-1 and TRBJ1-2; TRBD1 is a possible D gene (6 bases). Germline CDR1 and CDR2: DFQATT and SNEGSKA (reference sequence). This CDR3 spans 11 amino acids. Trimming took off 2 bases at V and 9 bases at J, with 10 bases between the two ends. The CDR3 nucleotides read TGCAGTGCTAGACAGGGGTTGAGCTACACCTTC. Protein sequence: CSARQGLSYTF.

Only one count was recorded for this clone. CDR3 sequence: CASSLASGGRVAFF. The CDR3 DNA reads as TGTGCCAGCAGCTTAGCCTCAGGGGGCAGGGTAGCTTTCTTT. The chain is built from TRBV7-2 and TRBJ1-1; 8 nucleotides match TRBD1. The CDR3 runs to 14 residues. Germline CDR1 reads SGHTA; CDR2 reads FQGNSA. Trimming took 0 bases from V and 10 from J; bases not matched to a gene: 7.

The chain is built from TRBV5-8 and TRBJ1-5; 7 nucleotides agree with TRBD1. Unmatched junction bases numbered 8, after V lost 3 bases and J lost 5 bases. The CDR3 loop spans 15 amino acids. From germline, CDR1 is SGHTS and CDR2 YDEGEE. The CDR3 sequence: CASSYDRVGDQPQHF. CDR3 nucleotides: TGTGCCAGCAGCTACGACAGGGTAGGGGATCAGCCCCAGCATTTT.

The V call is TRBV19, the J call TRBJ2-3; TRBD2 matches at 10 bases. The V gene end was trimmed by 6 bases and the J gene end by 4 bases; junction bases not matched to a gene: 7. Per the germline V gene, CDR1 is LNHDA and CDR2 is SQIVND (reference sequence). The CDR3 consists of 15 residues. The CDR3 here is CASRSSGGPPDTQYF. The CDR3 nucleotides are TGTGCCAGTAGAAGTAGCGGGGGGCCCCCAGATACGCAGTATTTT.

The CDR3: CASSSRQGEGSPLHF. CDR3 coding DNA: TGCGCCAGCAGCTCAAGACAGGGGGAAGGTTCACCCCTCCACTTT. The rearrangement links TRBV5-1 to TRBJ1-6, with TRBD1 matching 9 bases. This CDR3 is 15 amino acids long. The J segment lost 9 bases and the V segment lost 3 bases, leaving 7 bases of the junction unmatched. Looked up from germline, CDR1 is SGHRS and CDR2 is YFSETQ.

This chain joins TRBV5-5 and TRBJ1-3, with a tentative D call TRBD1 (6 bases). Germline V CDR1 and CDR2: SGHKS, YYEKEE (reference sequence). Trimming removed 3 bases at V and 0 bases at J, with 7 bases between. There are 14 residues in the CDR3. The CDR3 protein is CASSYRASGNTIYF. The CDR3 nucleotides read TGTGCCAGCAGCTACAGGGCCTCTGGAAACACCATATATTTT.